What follows are 21 T cell receptor beta chains derived from one specimen sequenced in a study of technical replicates of blood from four donors. Libraries were prepared by immunoSEQ multiplex PCR; TCRdb keeps only in-frame clonotypes and omits some of them. The sample contains about 83,000 clones, about 91% of which appear only once. Sequences were obtained from T cells isolated from PBMCs. The receptors here all came from a human donor in good health.

V is TRBV7-6 and J is TRBJ2-1; 13 nucleotides match TRBD2. V was clipped by 2 bases and J by 8 bases; unmatched bases: 6. Germline V lookup: CDR1 SGHVS, CDR2 FNYEAQ. CDR3 length: 16 amino acids. CDR3 nucleotide sequence: TGTGCCAGCAGCTTACGTACTAGCGGGGGGGGAGATGAGCAGTTCTTC. It specifies CASSLRTSGGGDEQFF.

The genes are TRBV5-6 and TRBJ2-7; 7 bases map to TRBD2. The V gene end was trimmed by 2 bases and the J gene end by 3 bases; junction bases not matched to a gene: 14. Germline values: CDR1 SGHDT, CDR2 YYEEEE. The CDR3 spans 17 residues. CDR3 in DNA: TGTGCCAGCAGCTTAGGTGGGGGAGGGTCTCTCATCTACGAGCAGTACTTC. This translates into CASSLGGGGSLIYEQYF.

The V gene is TRBV28, the J gene TRBJ2-4, with D hard to call. Trimming took off 5 bases at V and 0 bases at J, with 8 bases between the two ends. The CDR3 length is 14 residues. Per germline, CDR1 MDHEN and CDR2 SYDVKM. CDR3 sequence (DNA): TGTGCCAGCAGTCAAAAATTAGCCAAAAACATTCAGTACTTC. Protein: CASSQKLAKNIQYF.

The sample holds one count of this clone. The chain carries TRBV7-8 and TRBJ1-2; D unclear. Germline CDR1 is SGHVS and CDR2 is FQNEAQ. The V gene lost 3 bases and the J gene lost 6 bases, with 17 bases spanning the gap. The CDR3 totals 15 residues. CDR3 DNA sequence: TGTGCCAGCAGCTTTTGGGCTGATGTTGTCGATGGCTACACCTTC. It yields the protein CASSFWADVVDGYTF.

The rearrangement uses TRBV10-3 and TRBJ2-1; D gene unclear. The CDR3 loop spans 12 amino acids. CDR1 and CDR2 from the germline V gene are ENHRY and SYGVKD. Trimming took off 2 bases at V and 7 bases at J, with 6 bases between the two ends. The CDR3 loop reads CAISEPRNEQFF. CDR3 sequence (DNA): TGTGCCATCAGTGAGCCCAGAAATGAGCAGTTCTTC.

J is TRBJ2-5 and V is TRBV6-5; 8 bases are shared with TRBD2. From germline, CDR1 is MNHEY and CDR2 SVGAGI. V lost 2 bases and J lost 1; bases outside the gene matches: 3. CDR3 size: 15 residues. In DNA, the CDR3 is TGTGCCAGCAGTTACAGCGGGAGACGCCAAGAGACCCAGTACTTC. This translates into CASSYSGRRQETQYF.

J is TRBJ1-2 and V is TRBV2; possible D gene TRBD1, 5 bases. V lost 7 bases to trimming and J lost 0 bases, with 6 bases between them. CDR3 length: 12 amino acids. Germline CDR1 SNHLY, CDR2 FYNNEI. CDR3 coding DNA: TGTGCCAGCACGACAGCTAACTATGGCTACACCTTC. Translating gives CASTTANYGYTF.

J is TRBJ2-3 and V is TRBV14, with 7 positions matching TRBD2. J gave up 0 bases and V 1 base, and 4 bases lay outside the gene matches. This CDR3 has 16 amino acids. CDR1 and CDR2 from the germline V gene are SGHDN and FVKESK. The CDR3 reads CASSQVFSGSTDTQYF. CDR3 in DNA: TGTGCCAGCAGCCAAGTTTTTAGCGGGAGCACAGATACGCAGTATTTT.

This clone was picked up one time. This chain uses TRBV4-1 with TRBJ2-7; 11 positions agree with TRBD2. Trimming took 5 bases from V and 3 from J; bases not matched to a gene: 12. This CDR3 comprises 17 residues. CDR1 is MGHRA, CDR2 YSYEKL, per germline. The CDR3 protein is CASSSRRGTSGNYEQYF. The CDR3 region has the DNA TGCGCCAGCAGCTCCCGCCGCGGGACTAGCGGCAACTACGAGCAGTACTTC.

The chain is built from TRBV5-4 and TRBJ2-3, with 13 nucleotides matching TRBD2. The germline gives CDR1 SGHNT, CDR2 YYREEE (reference sequence). This CDR3 spans 18 amino acids. The V and J ends lost 4 bases and 1 base, in that order; junction bases with no gene match: 9. The CDR3 reads CASSPKTSGRLGTDTQYF. CDR3 bases: TGTGCCAGCAGCCCCAAGACTAGCGGGAGGTTGGGCACAGATACGCAGTATTTT.

The chain recombines TRBV5-1 with TRBJ2-2; 12 positions agree with TRBD2. Germline values: CDR1 SGHRS, CDR2 YFSETQ. V gave up 0 bases and J gave up 0 bases; unmatched junction bases: 3. CDR3 length equals 18 residues. As DNA, the CDR3 is TGCGCCAGCAGCTTGGGGCTAGCGGGAGGGCCGAACACCGGGGAGCTGTTTTTT. Amino acids: CASSLGLAGGPNTGELFF.

The chain links TRBV23-1 to TRBJ2-3; 11 positions match TRBD1. TRBV23-1 carries the ORF label, with uncertain function. The CDR3 spans 18 residues. With V trimmed by 6 bases and J by 3 bases, 14 bases remained unmatched. The CDR3 loop reads CASSRDRGIGSETDTQYF. DNA of the CDR3: TGCGCCAGCAGCCGGGACAGGGGGATAGGTAGCGAGACAGATACGCAGTATTTT.

This chain uses TRBV11-2 with TRBJ1-1; weak D call: TRBD1 (5 bases). The CDR3 extends over 15 amino acids. Trimming removed 1 base from V and 3 bases from J, with 12 bases in between. Germline loops: CDR1 SGHAT, CDR2 FQNNGV. The CDR3 region has the DNA TGTGCCAGCAGCTTAGTTCGGTTAGGGGACACTGAAGCTTTCTTT. Protein: CASSLVRLGDTEAFF.

V usage is TRBV7-3 and J usage is TRBJ1-2, with a possible D match to TRBD1 (5 bases). Trimming stripped 0 bases from V and 7 bases from J, with 9 bases between. The CDR3 length is 13 residues. Germline V gives CDR1 SGHTA, CDR2 FQGTGA. Here the CDR3 reads CASSLTPGGGYTF. The CDR3 DNA sequence: TGTGCCAGCAGCTTAACCCCGGGGGGTGGCTACACCTTC. The full variable domain, in which reference TRBV7-3 and TRBJ1-2 provide the parts outside the CDR3, is GAGVSQTPSNKVTEKGKYVELRCDPISGHTALYWYRQSLGQGPEFLIYFQGTGAADDSGLPNDRFFAVRPEGSVSTLKIQRTERGDSAVYLCASSLTPGGGYTFGSGTRLTVV.

This chain joins TRBV7-9 and TRBJ2-7; unclear D gene. Between the trimmed V and J ends, which lost 2 bases and 3 bases, there was a span of 5 bases. The CDR3 consists of 12 residues. Looked up from germline, CDR1 is SEHNR and CDR2 is FQNEAQ (reference sequence). The CDR3 spells CASSLLVYEQYF. For the CDR3, the DNA is TGTGCCAGCAGCTTATTAGTCTACGAGCAGTACTTC. Complete variable domain (other parts from reference TRBV7-9 and TRBJ2-7): DTGVSQNPRHKITKRGQNVTFRCDPISEHNRLYWYRQTLGQGPEFLTYFQNEAQLEKSRLLSDRFSAERPKGSFSTLEIQRTEQGDSAMYLCASSLLVYEQYFGPGTRLTVT.

V gene TRBV6-6 combines with J gene TRBJ1-2, with TRBD1 matching 9 bases. CDR3 length equals 13 residues. Per germline, CDR1 MNHNY and CDR2 SVGAGI (reference sequence). V trimming: 4 bases; J trimming: 4 bases; junction bases outside the gene matches: 1. The CDR3 region has the DNA TGTGCCAGCAGTTCACAGGGGGCCTATGGCTACACCTTC. Its translation: CASSSQGAYGYTF.

This chain connects TRBV6-5 to TRBJ1-1, with D perhaps matching TRBD1 (5 bases). Germline V gene sequence: CDR1 MNHEY, CDR2 SVGAGI. CDR3 length: 15 residues. V was shortened by 0 bases and J by 9 bases, with 17 bases between the two germline ends. In DNA form, the CDR3 reads TGTGCCAGCAGTTACTCGATCGCTCAGGGTCATAAAGCTTTCTTT. This gives the protein CASSYSIAQGHKAFF.

This rearrangement joins TRBV27 to TRBJ2-7; maybe TRBD2 (5 bases). Trimming took 6 bases from V and 5 from J, leaving 14 bases between them. The germline V gene has CDR1 MNHEY and CDR2 SMNVEV (reference sequence). This CDR3 contains 13 residues. The CDR3 DNA sequence: TGTGCCAGCAGGTTTACTAGTAACCACGAGCAGTACTTC. Amino acid sequence: CASRFTSNHEQYF.

The chain couples TRBV2 to TRBJ2-1; 7 nucleotides line up with TRBD1. The V gene's germline CDR1 is SNHLY and CDR2 FYNNEI. This CDR3 spans 15 amino acids. The junction had 5 bases not matched to a gene; V was cut back by 6 bases and J by 0 bases. The CDR3 coding sequence is TGTGCCAGCAGGGACAGGTCCAGCTCCTACAATGAGCAGTTCTTC. This gives the protein CASRDRSSSYNEQFF.

This clone was seen only a few times. CDR3 DNA: TGCGCCAGCAGCCAAGATTCGGTAGCGGGAGCTATCGAGCAGTACTTC. Translating it yields CASSQDSVAGAIEQYF. The chain recombines TRBV4-1 with TRBJ2-7; 9 bases line up with TRBD2. The V gene end was trimmed by 0 bases and the J gene end by 6 bases; junction bases not matched to a gene: 9. The CDR3 is 16 residues long. Looked up from germline, CDR1 is MGHRA and CDR2 is YSYEKL.

The genes are TRBV7-2 and TRBJ2-7; the D gene is possibly TRBD1 (5 bases). The CDR3 is made up of 16 amino acids. V lost 1 base and J 1 base, leaving 14 bases between the germline ends. The germline gives CDR1 SGHTA, CDR2 FQGNSA. Here the CDR3 reads CASSLVSQGGSYEQYF. The CDR3 DNA reads as TGTGCCAGCAGCTTAGTAAGCCAGGGTGGGTCCTACGAGCAGTACTTC.